The source of this T cell receptor (beta chain) is a study of regulatory T cells in long-lasting Graves disease. Across the whole study: Graves' disease counted as persistent after over 5 years of antithyroid drugs with positive TSH receptor antibodies. Whole-study findings and limits: Possibly, too few samples lowered accuracy. Less diverse TCR repertoires were seen in persistent Graves' patients than in newly diagnosed ones.

About this clonotype: The target antigen is unknown.

The CDR3 consists of 16 residues. The ends were cut back, 3 bases at V and 0 bases at J, with 15 bases in the middle. The germline V gene encodes CDR1 SGHTA and CDR2 FQGNSA. iRepertoire HTBI primers and Arm-PCR of CDR3 regions built TCR beta libraries. One entry per CDR3 protein, called by TCRdb with MiXCR from the multiplex PCR reads. Among 300,000 to 350,000 distinct CDR3 sequences listed, around a fifth were seen once. The time point: persistent/refractory GD, antithyroid drugs over 5 years with positive TRAb. After RNA was extracted from PBMCs, the TCR library was made from it. The starting material was peripheral blood mononuclear cells (PBMCs), obtained when the disease was refractory, from a patient treated with antithyroid drugs. The TCR comes from a female donor with Graves disease. The rearrangement links TRBV7-2 to TRBJ2-7; weak D call: TRBD1 (5 bases). Written as DNA, the CDR3 is TGTGCCAGCAGCTTGGGCACAGGCTCAGGCTCCTACGAGCAGTACTTC. Translating it yields CASSLGTGSGSYEQYF. Variable domain in full (rest from reference TRBV7-2 and TRBJ2-7): GAGVSQSPSNKVTEKGKDVELRCDPISGHTALYWYRQSLGQGLEFLIYFQGNSAPDKSGLPSDRFSAERTGGSVSTLTIQRTQQEDSAVYLCASSLGTGSGSYEQYFGPGTRLTVT.